This record covers a single T cell receptor (beta chain). Its antigen remains unknown. This entry is derived from a study of monozygotic twins with cystic fibrosis. General study results and limits: Monozygotic CF twin pairs shared significantly more nucleotide-identical clonotypes than unrelated CF individuals did.

Assay: immunoSEQ multiplex PCR; the TCRdb copy retains only in-frame clones and omits some. The table includes tens of thousands of clones, roughly nine tenths detected once. The specimen was blood. The receptor's source is a girl aged 2 to 10 with cystic fibrosis.

The CDR3 DNA sequence: TGTGCCAGCCGAACCCGCGGGGTTGGGGCTTTCTTT. Its translation: CASRTRGVGAFF. The genes are TRBV27 and TRBJ1-1; unclear D gene. Germline-derived CDR1 and CDR2 are MNHEY and SMNVEV (reference sequence). Deletions cut 8 bases from V and 11 bases from J, with 18 bases between. The CDR3 covers 12 residues.